The entry below describes one T cell receptor (beta chain). Repertoires were generated with immunoSEQ multiplex PCR, while TCRdb's copy carries only in-frame clones and drops some. Here the sample spans hundreds of thousands of clones, nearly 90% being singletons. With 4 bases removed from V and 5 bases from J, the gap between germline ends came to 11 bases. The CDR3 covers 14 residues. Germline loops: CDR1 SGHDN, CDR2 FVKESK. The sample originates from a study of blood T cell repertoires in COVID-19. About the research overall: In each case, the material was cDNA or gDNA derived from T cells, B-cell-depleted T cells, or PBMCs.

Exposed study participants had met a COVID-19 case within 2 weeks before entry. The chain employs TRBV14 and TRBJ2-2; possibly TRBD2 for D (6 bases). The TCR originated in a woman in her late teens or twenties who had been exposed to COVID-19. Sample: PBMCs or T cells enriched from blood (not recorded which). CDR3 residues: CASSRGVPTGELFF. The CDR3 bases are TGTGCCAGCAGCCGGGGGGTACCAACCGGGGAGCTGTTTTTT.